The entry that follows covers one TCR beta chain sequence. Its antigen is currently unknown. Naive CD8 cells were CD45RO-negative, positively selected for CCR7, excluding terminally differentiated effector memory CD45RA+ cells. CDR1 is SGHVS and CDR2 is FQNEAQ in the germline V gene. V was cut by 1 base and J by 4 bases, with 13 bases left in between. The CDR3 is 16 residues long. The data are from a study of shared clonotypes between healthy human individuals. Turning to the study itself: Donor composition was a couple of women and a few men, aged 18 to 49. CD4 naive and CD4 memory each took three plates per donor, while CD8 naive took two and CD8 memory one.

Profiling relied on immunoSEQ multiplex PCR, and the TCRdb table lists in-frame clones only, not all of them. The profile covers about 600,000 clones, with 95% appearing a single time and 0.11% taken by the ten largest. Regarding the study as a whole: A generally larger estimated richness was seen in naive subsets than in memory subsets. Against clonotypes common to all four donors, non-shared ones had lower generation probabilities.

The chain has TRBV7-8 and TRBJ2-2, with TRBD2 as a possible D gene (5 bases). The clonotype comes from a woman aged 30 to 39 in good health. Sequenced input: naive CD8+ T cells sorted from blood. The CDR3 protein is CASSLGSGSPTGELFF. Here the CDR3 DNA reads TGTGCCAGCAGCTTAGGTTCGGGATCGCCCACCGGGGAGCTGTTTTTT.